These T cell receptor beta chains were read from a single sample in a study of blood T cell repertoires in COVID-19. The table came from immunoSEQ multiplex PCR; TCRdb's copy has only in-frame clones and leaves some out. The profile shows roughly 280,000 clones, around 89% of them singletons. Sequenced: PBMCs or T cells enriched from blood (not recorded which). The receptors stem from a woman aged 18-29 years who had recovered from COVID-19. The CDR3 runs from the conserved cysteine through the conserved F or W. D genes are given only for firm matches.

length	V	J	D	DNA	CDR3
16	TRBV3-1/TRBV3-2	TRBJ2-7	TRBD1	TGTGCCAGCAGTCCCCCAGGACAGGGATTCGGGGACGAGCAGTACTTC	CASSPPGQGFGDEQYF
16	TRBV9	TRBJ2-3	TRBD2	TGTGCCAGCAGCGTAGGGAGCGGGGGGGCCGCAGATACGCAGTATTTT	CASSVGSGGAADTQYF
16	TRBV5-1	TRBJ1-2	NA	TGCGCCAGCAGCCCTGGTACGGACAGACCAAACTATGGCTACACCTTC	CASSPGTDRPNYGYTF
15	TRBV6-5	TRBJ1-2	TRBD1	TGTGCCAGCAGGGCAGGACAGGGGGCGAGCTATGGCTACACCTTC	CASRAGQGASYGYTF
16	TRBV15	TRBJ1-5	NA	TGTGCCACCAGCGGACCCTATGGAGGGTCCAATCAGCCCCAGCATTTT	CATSGPYGGSNQPQHF
15	TRBV9	TRBJ2-7	NA	TGTGCCAGCAGCGTAGGGCCAGGGGGGTACTACGAGCAGTACTTC	CASSVGPGGYYEQYF
15	TRBV3-1/TRBV3-2	TRBJ2-3	NA	TGTGCCAGCAGCCAAGGGGCCACTTACACAGATACGCAGTATTTT	CASSQGATYTDTQYF
17	TRBV4-1	TRBJ2-1	NA	TGCGCCAGCAGCCAAGCCCTAGGAGGGGGGGCCTACAATGAGCAGTTCTTC	CASSQALGGGAYNEQFF
18	TRBV10-3	TRBJ2-5	NA	TGTGCCATCAGACTTAGCCCGCCTCCCAAATTCGGCCAAGAGACCCAGTACTTC	CAIRLSPPPKFGQETQYF
12	TRBV29-1	TRBJ2-6	NA	TGCAGCGCAGGGGTCGGGGCCAACGTCCTGACTTTC	CSAGVGANVLTF
14	TRBV6-5	TRBJ1-5	TRBD1	TGTGCCAGCAGTTACTCACAGGGGATTCAGCCCCAGCATTTT	CASSYSQGIQPQHF
14	TRBV5-1	TRBJ1-2	NA	TGCGCCAGCAGCTTAAAAGGGGGGGACTATGGCTACACCTTC	CASSLKGGDYGYTF
15	TRBV27	TRBJ1-2	TRBD1	TGTGCCAGCAGTTTTTCGGGACAGGGGGCGGGAGGCTACACCTTC	CASSFSGQGAGGYTF
13	TRBV6-1	TRBJ1-6	NA	TGTGCCAGCACTGAAGACGGGTATTCACCCCTCCACTTT	CASTEDGYSPLHF
15	TRBV7-9	TRBJ1-2	TRBD1	TGTGCCAGCAGCGCCTGGGACAGGGGGCTACATGGCTACACCTTC	CASSAWDRGLHGYTF
12	TRBV30	TRBJ1-1	NA	TGTGCCTGGAGTCCGGGGAACACTGAAGCTTTCTTT	CAWSPGNTEAFF
16	TRBV5-1	TRBJ1-2	NA	TGCGCCAGCAGGCCGGGGGGATCGAGAGTAACCTATGGCTACACCTTC	CASRPGGSRVTYGYTF
17	TRBV10-2	TRBJ2-5	TRBD2	TGCGCCAGCAGTCCCCAAGGAGGGACTAGCGGGTTAGAGACCCAGTACTTC	CASSPQGGTSGLETQYF
13	TRBV2	TRBJ2-7	NA	TGTGCCAGCAGTAGGGACACTTACTACGAGCAGTACTTC	CASSRDTYYEQYF
16	TRBV4-1	TRBJ1-1	NA	TGCGCCAGCAGCCAAGTTAGCAGCAAGTTGAACACTGAAGCTTTCTTT	CASSQVSSKLNTEAFF
17	TRBV4-1	TRBJ1-3	TRBD1	TGCGCCAGCAGCCCCAAGTTCTGGGACAGCCTTGGAAACACCATATATTTT	CASSPKFWDSLGNTIYF
13	TRBV4-1	TRBJ2-5	NA	TGCGCCAGCAGCCAAGCAGGGGAAGAGACCCAGTACTTC	CASSQAGEETQYF